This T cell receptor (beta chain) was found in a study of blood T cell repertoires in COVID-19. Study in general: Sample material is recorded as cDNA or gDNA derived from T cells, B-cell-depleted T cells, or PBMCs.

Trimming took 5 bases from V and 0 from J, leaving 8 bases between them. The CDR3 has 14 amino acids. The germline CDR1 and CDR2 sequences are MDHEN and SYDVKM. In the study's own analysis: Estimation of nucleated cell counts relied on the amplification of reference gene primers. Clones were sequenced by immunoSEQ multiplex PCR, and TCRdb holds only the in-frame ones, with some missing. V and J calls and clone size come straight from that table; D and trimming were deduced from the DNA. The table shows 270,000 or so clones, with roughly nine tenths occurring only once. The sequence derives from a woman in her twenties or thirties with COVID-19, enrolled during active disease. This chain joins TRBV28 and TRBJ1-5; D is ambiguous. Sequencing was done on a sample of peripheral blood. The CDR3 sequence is CASSTPGSNQPQHF. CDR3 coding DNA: TGTGCCAGCAGTACCCCGGGTAGCAATCAGCCCCAGCATTTT. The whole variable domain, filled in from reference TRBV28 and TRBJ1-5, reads DVKVTQSSRYLVKRTGEKVFLECVQDMDHENMFWYRQDPGLGLRLIYFSYDVKMKEKGDIPEGYSVSREKKERFSLILESASTNQTSMYLCASSTPGSNQPQHFGDGTRLSIL.